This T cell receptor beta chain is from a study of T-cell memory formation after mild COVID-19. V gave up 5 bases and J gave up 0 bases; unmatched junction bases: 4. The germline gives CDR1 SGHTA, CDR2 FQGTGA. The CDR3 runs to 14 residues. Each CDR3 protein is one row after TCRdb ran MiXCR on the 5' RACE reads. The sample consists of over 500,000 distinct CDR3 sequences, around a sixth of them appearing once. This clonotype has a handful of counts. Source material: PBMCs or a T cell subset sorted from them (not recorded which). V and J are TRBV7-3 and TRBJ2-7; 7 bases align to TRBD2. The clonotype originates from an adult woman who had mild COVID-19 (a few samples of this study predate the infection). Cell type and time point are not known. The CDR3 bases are TGTGCCAGCAGCACCTCTAGCGGCTCCTACGAGCAGTACTTC. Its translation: CASSTSSGSYEQYF.